This T cell receptor beta chain derives from a study of blood T cells in healthy people across ages. This clonotype was seen a few times. The CDR3 runs to 17 residues. The germline V and J ends were trimmed by 7 bases and 0 bases, with 22 bases remaining between them. Germline-derived CDR1 and CDR2 are SQVTM and ANQGSEA. A second PCR, run for 7 to 11 cycles, used a sample-barcoded 5' primer plus a J-beta primer mix. Each CDR3 protein gets one entry after TCRdb re-called the 5' RACE reads with MiXCR. The table includes over 750,000 distinct CDR3 sequences, around 25% detected once. These data also formed part of another study, on T cells of mothers and their children.

Sequences were obtained from blood. This clonotype originated in a boy under 18 in good health. The chain carries TRBV29-1 and TRBJ2-4; D is unresolved. CDR3 amino acids: CSGRIYAPDKAKNIQYF. DNA of the CDR3: TGCAGCGGCCGGATTTATGCTCCTGACAAAGCCAAAAACATTCAGTACTTC.